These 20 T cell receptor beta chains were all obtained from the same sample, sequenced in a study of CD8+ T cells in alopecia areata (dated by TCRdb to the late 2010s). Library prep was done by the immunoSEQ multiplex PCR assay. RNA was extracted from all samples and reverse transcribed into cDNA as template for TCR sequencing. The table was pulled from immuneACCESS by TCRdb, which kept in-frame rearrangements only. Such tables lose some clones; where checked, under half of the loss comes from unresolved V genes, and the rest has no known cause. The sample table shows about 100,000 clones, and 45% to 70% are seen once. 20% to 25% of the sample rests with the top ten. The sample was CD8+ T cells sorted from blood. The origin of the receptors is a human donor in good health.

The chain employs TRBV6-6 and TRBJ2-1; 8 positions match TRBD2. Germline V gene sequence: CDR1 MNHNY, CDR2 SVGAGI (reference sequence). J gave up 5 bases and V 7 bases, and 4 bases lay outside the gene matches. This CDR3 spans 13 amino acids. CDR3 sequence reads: CASTRGGHNEQFF. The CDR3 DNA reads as TGTGCCAGCACCCGGGGGGGGCACAATGAGCAGTTCTTC.

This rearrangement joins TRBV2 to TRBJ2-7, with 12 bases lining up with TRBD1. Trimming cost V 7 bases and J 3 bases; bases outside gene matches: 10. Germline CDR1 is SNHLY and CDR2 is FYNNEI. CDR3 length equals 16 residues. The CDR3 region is CASIHSGTGGGYEQYF. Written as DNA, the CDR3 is TGTGCCAGCATACATTCCGGGACAGGGGGCGGCTACGAGCAGTACTTC.

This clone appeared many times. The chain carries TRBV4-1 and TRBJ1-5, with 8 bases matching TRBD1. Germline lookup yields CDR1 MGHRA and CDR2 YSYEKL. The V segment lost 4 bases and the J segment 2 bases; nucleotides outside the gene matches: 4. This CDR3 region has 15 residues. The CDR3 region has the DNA TGCGCCAGCAGCCCAGAGACAGGGGGCAATCAGCCCCAGCATTTT. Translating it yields CASSPETGGNQPQHF.

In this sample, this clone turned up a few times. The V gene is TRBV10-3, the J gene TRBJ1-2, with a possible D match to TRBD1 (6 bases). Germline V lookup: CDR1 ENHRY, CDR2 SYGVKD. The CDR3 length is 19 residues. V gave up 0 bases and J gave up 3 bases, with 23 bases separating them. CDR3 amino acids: CAISESNAQPGGPDYGYTF. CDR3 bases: TGTGCCATCAGTGAGTCTAACGCCCAGCCGGGGGGCCCAGACTATGGCTACACCTTC.

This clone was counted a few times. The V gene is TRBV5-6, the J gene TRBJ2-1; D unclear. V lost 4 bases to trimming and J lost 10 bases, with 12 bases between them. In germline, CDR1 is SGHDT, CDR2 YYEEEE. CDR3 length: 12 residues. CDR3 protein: CASSTLSREQFF. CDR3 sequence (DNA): TGTGCCAGCAGCACCCTTAGCCGCGAGCAGTTCTTC. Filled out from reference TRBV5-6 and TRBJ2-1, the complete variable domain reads DAGVTQSPTHLIKTRGQQVTLRCSPKSGHDTVSWYQQALGQGPQFIFQYYEEEERQRGNFPDRFSGHQFPNYSSELNVNALLLGDSALYLCASSTLSREQFFGPGTRLTVL.

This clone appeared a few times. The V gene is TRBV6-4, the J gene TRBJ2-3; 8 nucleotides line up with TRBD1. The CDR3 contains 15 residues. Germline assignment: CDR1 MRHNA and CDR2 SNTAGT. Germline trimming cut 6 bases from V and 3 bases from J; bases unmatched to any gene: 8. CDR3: CASSMTGAATDTQYF. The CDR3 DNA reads TGTGCCAGCAGCATGACAGGGGCGGCGACAGATACGCAGTATTTT.

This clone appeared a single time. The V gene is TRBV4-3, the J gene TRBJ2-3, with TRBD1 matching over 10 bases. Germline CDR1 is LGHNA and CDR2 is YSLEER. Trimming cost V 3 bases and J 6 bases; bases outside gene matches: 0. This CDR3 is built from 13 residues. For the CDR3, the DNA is TGCGCCAGCAGCCAGACAGGGGGCGATACGCAGTATTTT. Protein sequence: CASSQTGGDTQYF.

The chain's CDR3 is CASSSRRRGEKLFF. The CDR3 nucleotides are TGTGCCAGCAGCTCCCGACGACGGGGGGAAAAACTGTTTTTT. This chain uses TRBV13 with TRBJ1-4; possible D gene TRBD1, 5 bases. Deletions cut 4 bases from V and 8 bases from J, with 14 bases between. The germline V gene encodes CDR1 PRHDT and CDR2 FYEKMQ (reference sequence). The CDR3 runs to 14 residues.

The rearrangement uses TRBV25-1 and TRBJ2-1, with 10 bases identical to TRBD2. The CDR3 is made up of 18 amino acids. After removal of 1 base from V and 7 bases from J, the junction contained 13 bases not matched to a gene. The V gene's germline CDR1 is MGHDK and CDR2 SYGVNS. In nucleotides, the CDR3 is TGTGCCAGCAGTGAATGGGGTGGCAGCGGGGGGGCCGGGAATGAGCAGTTCTTC. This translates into CASSEWGGSGGAGNEQFF.

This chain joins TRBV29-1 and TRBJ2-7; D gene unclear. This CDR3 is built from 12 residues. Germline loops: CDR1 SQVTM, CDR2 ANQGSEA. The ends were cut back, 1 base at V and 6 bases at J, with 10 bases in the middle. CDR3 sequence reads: CSVEGTMGEQYF. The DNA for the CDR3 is TGCAGCGTTGAAGGGACGATGGGCGAGCAGTACTTC.

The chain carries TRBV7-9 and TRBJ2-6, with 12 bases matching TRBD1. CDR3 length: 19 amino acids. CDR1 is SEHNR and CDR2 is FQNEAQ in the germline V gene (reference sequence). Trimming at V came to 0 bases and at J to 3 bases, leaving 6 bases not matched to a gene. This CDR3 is CASSLARDRGRGGANVLTF. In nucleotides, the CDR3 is TGTGCCAGCAGCTTAGCCCGGGACAGGGGGCGTGGTGGGGCCAACGTCCTGACTTTC.

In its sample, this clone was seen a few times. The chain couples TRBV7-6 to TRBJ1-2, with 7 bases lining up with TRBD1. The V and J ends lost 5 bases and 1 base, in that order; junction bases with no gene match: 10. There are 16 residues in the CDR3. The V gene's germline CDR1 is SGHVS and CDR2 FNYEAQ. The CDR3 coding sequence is TGTGCCAGCAGCATCTACAGGGGTCCCCTTAACTATGGCTACACCTTC. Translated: CASSIYRGPLNYGYTF.

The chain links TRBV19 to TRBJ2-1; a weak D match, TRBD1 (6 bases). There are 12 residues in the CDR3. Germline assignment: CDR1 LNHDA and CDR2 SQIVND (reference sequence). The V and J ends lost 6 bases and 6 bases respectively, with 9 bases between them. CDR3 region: CASRLGGNEQFF. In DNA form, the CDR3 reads TGTGCCAGTAGGCTAGGGGGCAATGAGCAGTTCTTC.

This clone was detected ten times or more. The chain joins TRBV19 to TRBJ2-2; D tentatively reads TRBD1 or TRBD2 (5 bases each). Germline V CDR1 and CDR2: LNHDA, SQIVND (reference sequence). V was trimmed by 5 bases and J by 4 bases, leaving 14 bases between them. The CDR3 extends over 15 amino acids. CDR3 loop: CASSATGTRTGELFF. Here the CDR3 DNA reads TGTGCCAGTAGTGCCACCGGGACCCGCACCGGGGAGCTGTTTTTT.

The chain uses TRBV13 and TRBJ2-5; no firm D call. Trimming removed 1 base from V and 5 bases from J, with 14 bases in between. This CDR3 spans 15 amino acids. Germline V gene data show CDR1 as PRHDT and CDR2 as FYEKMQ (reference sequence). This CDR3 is CASSLVGSLPETQYF. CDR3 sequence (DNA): TGTGCCAGCAGCTTAGTCGGATCTTTACCCGAGACCCAGTACTTC.

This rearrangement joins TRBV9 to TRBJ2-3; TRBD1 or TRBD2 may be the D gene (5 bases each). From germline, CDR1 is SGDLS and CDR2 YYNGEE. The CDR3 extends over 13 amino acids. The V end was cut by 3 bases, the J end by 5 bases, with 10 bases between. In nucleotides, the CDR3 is TGTGCCAGCAGCGGAGGGGCCGGAGATACGCAGTATTTT. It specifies CASSGGAGDTQYF.

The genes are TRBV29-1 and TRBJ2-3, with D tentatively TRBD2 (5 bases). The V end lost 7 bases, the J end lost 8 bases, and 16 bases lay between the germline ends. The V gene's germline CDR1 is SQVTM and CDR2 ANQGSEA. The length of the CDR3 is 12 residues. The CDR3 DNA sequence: TGCAGCGAACTAGATCCGGTGGGTACGCAGTATTTT. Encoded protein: CSELDPVGTQYF.

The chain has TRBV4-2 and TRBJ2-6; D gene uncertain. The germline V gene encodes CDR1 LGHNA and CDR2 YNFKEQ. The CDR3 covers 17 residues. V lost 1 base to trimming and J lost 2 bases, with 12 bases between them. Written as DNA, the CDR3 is TGTGCCAGCAGCCAAGTCGAGCAAAGTACTGGGGCCAACGTCCTGACTTTC. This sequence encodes CASSQVEQSTGANVLTF.

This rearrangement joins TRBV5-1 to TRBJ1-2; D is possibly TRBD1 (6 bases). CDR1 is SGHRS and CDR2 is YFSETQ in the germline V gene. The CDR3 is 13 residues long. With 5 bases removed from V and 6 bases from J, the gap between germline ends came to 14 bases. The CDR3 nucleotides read TGCGCCAGCAGATTCACAGGGACGGATGGCTACACCTTC. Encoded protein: CASRFTGTDGYTF.

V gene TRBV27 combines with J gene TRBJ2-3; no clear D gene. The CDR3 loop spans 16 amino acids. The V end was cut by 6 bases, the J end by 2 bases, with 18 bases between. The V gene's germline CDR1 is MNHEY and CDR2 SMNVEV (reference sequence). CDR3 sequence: CASSLRLTGYTDTQYF. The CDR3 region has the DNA TGTGCCAGCAGCCTACGCCTGACGGGCTACACAGATACGCAGTATTTT.